This note documents a single T cell receptor beta chain sequence. No antigen is known for it. Data came from immunoSEQ multiplex PCR; TCRdb stores just in-frame clones and leaves some out. This table holds tens of thousands of clones, roughly two thirds found once. CDR3 length: 14 residues. Germline V lookup: CDR1 SGHRS, CDR2 YFSETQ. Trimming removed 2 bases from V and 4 bases from J, with 7 bases in between. The sample comes from a study of PD-1 blockade in classical Hodgkin lymphoma. General study findings and limits: Complete responders' diversity at baseline resembled that of newly diagnosed patients.

Every single patient, without exception, relapsed after autologous stem cell transplantation, and brentuximab vedotin exposure varied. This sequence joins TRBV5-1 and TRBJ2-6, with D possibly being TRBD2 (5 bases). This TCR was recovered from a human donor with classical Hodgkin lymphoma. The specimen was peripheral blood mononuclear cells (PBMCs), collected at baseline. As DNA, the CDR3 is TGCGCCAGCAGCTTCGGGGTCGGGGCCAACGTCCTGACTTTC. The encoded protein is CASSFGVGANVLTF.